The 2 T cell receptor beta chains below all came from one sample that was sequenced in a study of blood T cell repertoires in COVID-19. The data were produced by immunoSEQ multiplex PCR, yet TCRdb's version contains in-frame clones alone and is incomplete. The table lists a few hundred thousand clones, around 86% of them singletons. Source material: peripheral blood. The receptor source for this set is a woman under 40 with active or convalescent COVID-19.

V and J are TRBV6-5 and TRBJ2-1, with TRBD2 matching 7 bases. V was clipped by 0 bases and J by 3 bases; unmatched bases: 5. The CDR3 consists of 16 residues. Germline assignment: CDR1 MNHEY and CDR2 SVGAGI. The CDR3 DNA sequence: TGTGCCAGCAGTTACTCCGTGGGGGGGAACTACAATGAGCAGTTCTTC. Translating gives CASSYSVGGNYNEQFF.

This sequence joins TRBV28 and TRBJ2-7, with D maybe TRBD1 (5 bases). Looked up from germline, CDR1 is MDHEN and CDR2 is SYDVKM. The CDR3 consists of 14 residues. The ends were cut back, 5 bases at V and 3 bases at J, with 14 bases in the middle. In DNA, the CDR3 is TGTGCCAGCAGTCTTCAGACAGCATACTACGAGCAGTACTTC. Translated, it gives CASSLQTAYYEQYF.